This TCR beta chain was captured in a study of shared clonotypes between healthy human individuals. Profiling relied on immunoSEQ multiplex PCR, and the TCRdb table lists in-frame clones only, not all of them. The sample consists of about 2.4 million clones, 93% of them appearing once. Trimming removed 5 bases from V and 11 bases from J; junction bases left unmatched: 8. The CDR3 spans 13 residues. Germline CDR1 and CDR2: KGHSH and LQKENI. Study-wide findings and caveats: The represented genetic and exposure-history diversity was limited by the small number of donors.

Regarding this clone: Its specificity is not known.

The TCR originated in a man between 18 and 29 years old in good health. Some clones in this sample may be carry-over from other donors' samples. V usage is TRBV18 and J usage is TRBJ1-1; 10 nucleotides line up with TRBD1. The material sequenced was naive CD4+ T cells from PBMCs. Subset noted: CD45RA+ positively selected. CDR3 residues: CASSSGTGDRAFF. The CDR3 DNA is TGTGCCAGCTCATCCGGGACAGGGGATCGGGCTTTCTTT.